This T cell receptor (beta chain) was observed in a study of blood T cell repertoires in COVID-19. Study information: From the United States, Italy and Spain came samples of acute and convalescent COVID-19. Nucleic acid was either cDNA or gDNA, and it came from T cells, B-cell-depleted T cells, or PBMCs.

Study processing details: Amplification of reference gene primers was used by the study to estimate nucleated cell counts. The method was immunoSEQ multiplex PCR; TCRdb's version includes in-frame clones alone and lacks a portion of them. The DNA gave D and trimming, while V, J and clone size come from that table. The profile shows roughly 67,000 clones, roughly 84% of them singletons. The ends were cut back, 3 bases at V and 10 bases at J, with 16 bases in the middle. This CDR3 region has 15 residues. CDR1 and CDR2 from the germline V gene are MNHEY and SMNVEV (reference sequence). Sequenced: peripheral blood. The source of this sequence is a woman aged 60 to 75 with acute or convalescent COVID-19. This chain joins TRBV27 and TRBJ1-6; D may be TRBD1 (5 bases). Here the CDR3 DNA reads TGTGCCAGCAGTTTTACGGGGGTGTATGTATCACCCCTCCACTTT. It yields the protein CASSFTGVYVSPLHF.